The 19 T cell receptor beta chains reported below all come from one sample, sequenced in a study of blood T cell repertoires in COVID-19. This table comes from immunoSEQ multiplex PCR, and its TCRdb copy is limited to in-frame clones, with some not included. The sample includes roughly 160,000 clones, 85% to 90% of them seen just once. Material for sequencing was peripheral blood. All receptors come from a woman in her sixties or seventies with COVID-19, enrolled during active disease.

On this clone itself: Other DNA sequences in this sample translate to the same CDR3. The V call is TRBV4-1, the J call TRBJ2-2, with 8 bases aligning to TRBD1. After removal of 0 bases from V and 2 bases from J, the junction contained 2 bases not matched to a gene. The germline CDR1 and CDR2 sequences are MGHRA and YSYEKL. The CDR3 consists of 16 residues. The CDR3 sequence: CASSQEGTGNTGELFF. CDR3 nucleotide sequence: TGCGCCAGCAGCCAAGAGGGGACAGGTAACACCGGGGAGCTGTTTTTT.

The chain employs TRBV7-2 and TRBJ1-1, with D possibly being TRBD1 (6 bases). From germline, CDR1 is SGHTA and CDR2 FQGNSA. V was trimmed by 5 bases and J by 1 base, leaving 14 bases between them. This CDR3 spans 15 amino acids. The CDR3 is CASSQGARGNTEAFF. The CDR3 coding sequence is TGTGCCAGCAGCCAAGGAGCCAGGGGGAACACTGAAGCTTTCTTT.

In this sample, this clone turned up once. For the CDR3, the DNA is TGTGCCAGCACCCCGGGACGGGAGGGTTCACCCCTCCACTTT. This encodes CASTPGREGSPLHF. The genes are TRBV3-1 (or the pseudogene TRBV3-2) and TRBJ1-6; D is possibly TRBD1 (5 bases). Germline loops: CDR1 LGHDT, CDR2 YNNKEL (reference sequence). CDR3 length equals 14 residues. V was pared by 7 bases and J by 9 bases, with 16 bases between.

This chain connects TRBV19 to TRBJ1-4; 12 bases fit TRBD1. Unmatched junction bases numbered 5, after V lost 6 bases and J lost 3 bases. The CDR3 spans 16 residues. Per the germline V gene, CDR1 is LNHDA and CDR2 is SQIVND (reference sequence). The CDR3 sequence is CASRGQGATANEKLFF. CDR3 bases: TGTGCCAGTAGGGGACAGGGGGCGACGGCTAATGAAAAACTGTTTTTT.

The rearrangement uses TRBV28 and TRBJ2-5, with D tentatively TRBD1 (6 bases). This CDR3 has 14 residues. Germline V gene lookup returns CDR1 MDHEN and CDR2 SYDVKM. The germline V and J ends were trimmed by 3 bases and 8 bases, with 16 bases remaining between them. CDR3 sequence (DNA): TGTGCCAGCAGTTTTGGTAGCAGGGGAGAAACCCAGTACTTC. Its translation: CASSFGSRGETQYF.

This chain links TRBV7-3 with TRBJ2-1, with 9 positions matching TRBD2. V was clipped by 0 bases and J by 2 bases; unmatched bases: 5. Germline assignment: CDR1 SGHTA and CDR2 FQGTGA. This CDR3 has 17 amino acids. The DNA of the CDR3 is TGTGCCAGCAGCTTAACGCTAAGCGGGGGGCCCTACAATGAGCAGTTCTTC. Translation: CASSLTLSGGPYNEQFF.

The V call is TRBV25-1, the J call TRBJ2-5, with D unclear. CDR3 size: 14 residues. Germline loops: CDR1 MGHDK, CDR2 SYGVNS. Trimming pared 5 bases from V and 5 bases from J, leaving 15 bases between. In DNA form, the CDR3 reads TGTGCCAGCAGTCCCTCTTTCGGAGCGGAGACCCAGTACTTC. It specifies CASSPSFGAETQYF.

The chain combines TRBV15 with TRBJ1-2; unclear D gene. CDR1 LNHNV and CDR2 YYDKDF come from the germline V gene (reference sequence). This CDR3 is built from 14 residues. V dropped 1 base and J dropped 4 bases, with 10 bases sitting between them. CDR3 coding DNA: TGTGCCACCAGCAGAGTTGAGGTTGGCTATGGCTACACCTTC. This codes for CATSRVEVGYGYTF.

V gene TRBV24-1 combines with J gene TRBJ2-5; weak D call: TRBD2 (5 bases). The CDR3 covers 17 residues. V was clipped by 1 base and J by 1 base, with 15 bases between them. CDR1 KGHDR and CDR2 SFDVKD come from the germline V gene. CDR3: CATSDFGRAEGQETQYF. The CDR3 region has the DNA TGTGCCACCAGTGATTTTGGCCGGGCCGAGGGCCAAGAGACCCAGTACTTC.

V gene TRBV3-1 (or the pseudogene TRBV3-2) combines with J gene TRBJ2-2; D not resolved. V lost 1 base to trimming and J lost 1 base, with 10 bases between them. Looked up from germline, CDR1 is LGHDT and CDR2 is YNNKEL (reference sequence). The CDR3 is 16 amino acids. DNA for the CDR3: TGTGCCAGCAGCCAAGTCTCCCCAGGGAACACCGGGGAGCTGTTTTTT. This sequence encodes CASSQVSPGNTGELFF.

The rearrangement links TRBV19 to TRBJ1-3; weak D call: TRBD1 (6 bases). V lost 10 bases to trimming and J lost 1 base, with 20 bases between them. The CDR3 sequence is 16 residues long. Per the germline V gene, CDR1 is LNHDA and CDR2 is SQIVND (reference sequence). The CDR3 here is CATNQQGGLSGNTIYF. Here the CDR3 DNA reads TGTGCCACTAACCAACAGGGCGGGTTATCTGGAAACACCATATATTTT.

The chain employs TRBV28 and TRBJ1-2, with D possibly TRBD1 on 5 matching bases. The germline V gene encodes CDR1 MDHEN and CDR2 SYDVKM. The ends were cut back, 8 bases at V and 2 bases at J, with 12 bases in the middle. The CDR3 contains 13 residues. The CDR3 DNA reads as TGTGCCAGCGGCCGGACACCGAACTATGGCTACACCTTC. This encodes CASGRTPNYGYTF.

For this clone: The sample carries other DNA sequences with the same CDR3. The chain joins TRBV5-1 to TRBJ2-7, with 9 bases matching TRBD2. J lost 7 bases, V lost 2 bases, and 10 bases had no gene match. Germline V gene lookup returns CDR1 SGHRS and CDR2 YFSETQ. The CDR3 consists of 15 residues. The CDR3 DNA reads as TGCGCCAGCAGCTTAACTCGCGGGGGGGCGGGGGAGCAGTACTTC. This encodes CASSLTRGGAGEQYF.

The J gene is TRBJ2-1, the V gene TRBV11-3; tentatively, D is TRBD1 (6 bases). This CDR3 is built from 13 residues. Germline V CDR1 and CDR2: SGHNT, YENEEA. Trimming stripped 3 bases from V and 7 bases from J, with 10 bases between. This CDR3 reads CASSLNRENEQFF. DNA of the CDR3: TGTGCCAGCAGCTTGAACAGGGAAAATGAGCAGTTCTTC.

The J gene is TRBJ1-1, the V gene TRBV5-1; perhaps TRBD1 as D (5 bases). V lost 0 bases and J 4 bases, leaving 16 bases between the germline ends. The CDR3 covers 16 residues. CDR1 and CDR2 from the germline V gene are SGHRS and YFSETQ. The CDR3 nucleotides read TGCGCCAGCAGCTTGGATCCGGGGAACGGGGGCACTGAAGCTTTCTTT. It codes for CASSLDPGNGGTEAFF. The full variable domain, in which reference TRBV5-1 and TRBJ1-1 provide the parts outside the CDR3, is KAGVTQTPRYLIKTRGQQVTLSCSPISGHRSVSWYQQTPGQGLQFLFEYFSETQRNKGNFPGRFSGRQFSNSRSEMNVSTLELGDSALYLCASSLDPGNGGTEAFFGQGTRLTVV.

V gene TRBV5-1 combines with J gene TRBJ1-3; 9 bases are shared with TRBD1. Unmatched junction bases numbered 11, after V lost 2 bases and J lost 2 bases. Germline assignment: CDR1 SGHRS and CDR2 YFSETQ. CDR3 length equals 18 residues. The DNA of the CDR3 is TGCGCCAGCAGCTTTGCAGGACAGGGGTCGGGGACTGGAAACACCATATATTTT. Amino acids: CASSFAGQGSGTGNTIYF.

This chain connects TRBV18 to TRBJ1-2; D is undetermined. The V end was cut by 0 bases, the J end by 6 bases, with 8 bases between. The CDR3 loop spans 13 amino acids. In germline, CDR1 is KGHSH, CDR2 LQKENI. The CDR3: CASSPPGQDGYTF. The DNA for the CDR3 is TGTGCCAGCTCACCACCGGGCCAGGATGGCTACACCTTC.

This clone was recorded once. The chain couples TRBV28 to TRBJ1-3, with D hard to call. The CDR3 is 12 amino acids. Per the germline V gene, CDR1 is MDHEN and CDR2 is SYDVKM. The ends were cut back, 6 bases at V and 3 bases at J, with 6 bases in the middle. The CDR3 nucleotides read TGTGCCAGCAGGGCTGGTGGAAACACCATATATTTT. Protein: CASRAGGNTIYF.

V is TRBV28 and J is TRBJ2-6; 11 bases line up with TRBD2. V lost 4 bases, J lost 3 bases, and 11 bases stayed unmatched. Per the germline V gene, CDR1 is MDHEN and CDR2 is SYDVKM. The CDR3 totals 19 residues. In nucleotides, the CDR3 is TGTGCCAGCAGTTCCATCAGTGCTAGCGGGGGGCTTGGGGCCAACGTCCTGACTTTC. Protein product: CASSSISASGGLGANVLTF. Combining the CDR3 with reference TRBV28 and TRBJ2-6 gives the whole variable domain DVKVTQSSRYLVKRTGEKVFLECVQDMDHENMFWYRQDPGLGLRLIYFSYDVKMKEKGDIPEGYSVSREKKERFSLILESASTNQTSMYLCASSSISASGGLGANVLTFGAGSRLTVL.